This T cell receptor beta chain was observed in a study of cytomegalovirus exposure and HLA in healthy donors. Study-wide context: From HLA-typed donors, an early data release held approximately 85 million unique TCRs.

Germline V gene lookup returns CDR1 SGDLS and CDR2 YYNGEE. The V and J ends lost 4 bases and 8 bases respectively, with 21 bases between them. This CDR3 is built from 16 residues. As for this clone: Its antigen is as yet unknown.

The PCR employed 60 Vbeta primers together with 13 Jbeta primers. Libraries were prepared by immunoSEQ multiplex PCR; TCRdb keeps only in-frame clonotypes and omits some of them. The data contain some 150,000 clones, more than 75% of them seen just once; the ten biggest clones take up 4.5% to 6.5%. Study observations and caveats: A classifier reportedly called cytomegalovirus status with high sensitivity and specificity. Roughly even sequencing depth across donors was the assumption behind the presence/absence analyses.

The chain uses TRBV9 and TRBJ1-4; D gene ambiguous. This receptor was taken from a woman aged 25-40 years in good health and CMV-seronegative. The source material was PBMCs. The CDR3 sequence: CASSSQTGRGGEKLFF. CDR3 nucleotide sequence: TGTGCCAGCAGCTCCCAGACGGGCCGGGGTGGGGAAAAACTGTTTTTT.